This T cell receptor beta chain was documented in a study of beta chain features in type 1 diabetes. Study-level points and caveats: Across all four CD4+ subsets, people with type 1 diabetes showed modestly shorter TCRB CDR3s. The question left open here concerned HLA type influencing TCRB rearrangement.

Points on this clone: The antigen remains unidentified.

Expressed TCRB transcripts were sequenced because the entire RNA isolate underwent reverse transcription. Naive, central memory and regulatory T cell samples averaged roughly 3.6 million reads. The method was immunoSEQ multiplex PCR; TCRdb's version includes in-frame clones alone and lacks a portion of them. Among 25,000 to 30,000 clones listed, 45% to 65% were seen once. V was shortened by 5 bases and J by 9 bases, with 25 bases between the two germline ends. CDR3 length: 16 amino acids. Germline V gene sequence: CDR1 SGHAT, CDR2 FQDESV (reference sequence). The collection from each donor was one heparinised blood draw averaging roughly 0.11 L.

Sequencing was carried out using Tregs from blood. This chain connects TRBV11-1 to TRBJ2-5; tentative D call: TRBD2 (6 bases). This clonotype was obtained from a woman in her late teens or twenties with type 1 diabetes. In DNA form, the CDR3 reads TGTGCCAGCAGCACCGGAGGACAAGGACTACCTCGGGCCCAGTACTTC. Protein sequence: CASSTGGQGLPRAQYF. Complete variable domain (other parts from reference TRBV11-1 and TRBJ2-5): EAEVAQSPRYKITEKSQAVAFWCDPISGHATLYWYRQILGQGPELLVQFQDESVVDDSQLPKDRFSAERLKGVDSTLKIQPAELGDSAMYLCASSTGGQGLPRAQYFGPGTRLLVL.